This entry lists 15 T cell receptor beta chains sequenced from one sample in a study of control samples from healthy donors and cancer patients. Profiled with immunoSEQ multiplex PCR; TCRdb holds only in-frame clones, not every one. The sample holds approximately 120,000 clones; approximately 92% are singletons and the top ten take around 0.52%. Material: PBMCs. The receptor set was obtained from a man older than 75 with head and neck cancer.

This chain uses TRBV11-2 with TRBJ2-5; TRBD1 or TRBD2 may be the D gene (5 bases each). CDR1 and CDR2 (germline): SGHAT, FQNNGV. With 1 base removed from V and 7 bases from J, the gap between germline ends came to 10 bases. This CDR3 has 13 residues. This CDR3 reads CASSLGGTGTQYF. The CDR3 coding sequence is TGTGCCAGCAGCTTAGGAGGGACGGGGACCCAGTACTTC.

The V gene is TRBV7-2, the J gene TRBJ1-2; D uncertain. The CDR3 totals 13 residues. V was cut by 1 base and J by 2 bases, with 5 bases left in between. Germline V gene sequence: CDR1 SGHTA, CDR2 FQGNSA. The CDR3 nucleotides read TGTGCCAGCAGCTTAGGCCGGAACTATGGCTACACCTTC. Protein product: CASSLGRNYGYTF.

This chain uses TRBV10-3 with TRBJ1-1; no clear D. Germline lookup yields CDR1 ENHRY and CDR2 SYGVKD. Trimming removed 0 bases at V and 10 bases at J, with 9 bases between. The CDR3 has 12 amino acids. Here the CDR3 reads CAISESFVSAFF. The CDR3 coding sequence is TGTGCCATCAGTGAGTCGTTTGTGTCAGCTTTCTTT.

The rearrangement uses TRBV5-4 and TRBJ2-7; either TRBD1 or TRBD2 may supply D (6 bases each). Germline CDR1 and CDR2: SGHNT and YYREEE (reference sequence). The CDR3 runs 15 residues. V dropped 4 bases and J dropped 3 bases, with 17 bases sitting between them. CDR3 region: CASSGDEGGGYEQYF. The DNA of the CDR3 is TGTGCCAGCAGCGGGGATGAGGGGGGTGGCTACGAGCAGTACTTC.

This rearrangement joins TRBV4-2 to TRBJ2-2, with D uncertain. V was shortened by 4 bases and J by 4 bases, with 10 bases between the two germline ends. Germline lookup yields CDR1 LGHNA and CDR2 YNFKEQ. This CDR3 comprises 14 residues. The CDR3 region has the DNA TGTGCCAGCAGCCTAGCCTTAGGCACCGGGGAGCTGTTTTTT. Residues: CASSLALGTGELFF.

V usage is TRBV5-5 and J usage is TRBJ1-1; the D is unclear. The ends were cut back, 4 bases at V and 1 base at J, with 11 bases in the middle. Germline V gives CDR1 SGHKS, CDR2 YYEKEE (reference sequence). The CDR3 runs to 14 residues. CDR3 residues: CASSPGWANTEAFF. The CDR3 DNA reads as TGTGCCAGCAGCCCCGGTTGGGCGAACACTGAAGCTTTCTTT.

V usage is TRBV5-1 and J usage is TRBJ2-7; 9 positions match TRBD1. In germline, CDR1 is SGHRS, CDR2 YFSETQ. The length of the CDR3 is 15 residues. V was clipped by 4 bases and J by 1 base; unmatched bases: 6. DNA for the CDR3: TGCGCCAGCAGCCCCGGACAGGGGAGGTCCTACGAGCAGTACTTC. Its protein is CASSPGQGRSYEQYF.

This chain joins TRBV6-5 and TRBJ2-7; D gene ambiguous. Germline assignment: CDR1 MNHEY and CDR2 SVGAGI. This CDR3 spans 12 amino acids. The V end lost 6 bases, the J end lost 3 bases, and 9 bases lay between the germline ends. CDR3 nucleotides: TGTGCCAGCAGCCGCGCTAACTACGAGCAGTACTTC. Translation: CASSRANYEQYF.

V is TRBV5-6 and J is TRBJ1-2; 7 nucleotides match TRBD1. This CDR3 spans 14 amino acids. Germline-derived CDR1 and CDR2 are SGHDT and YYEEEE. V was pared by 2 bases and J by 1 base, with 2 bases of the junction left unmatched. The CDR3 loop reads CASSFRGVNYGYTF. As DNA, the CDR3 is TGTGCCAGCAGCTTCAGGGGGGTTAACTATGGCTACACCTTC.

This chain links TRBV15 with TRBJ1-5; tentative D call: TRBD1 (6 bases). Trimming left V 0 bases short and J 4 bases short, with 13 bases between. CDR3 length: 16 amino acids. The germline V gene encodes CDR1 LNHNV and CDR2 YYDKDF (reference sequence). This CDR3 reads CATSRDPSTGNQPQHF. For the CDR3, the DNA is TGTGCCACCAGCAGAGATCCTTCGACAGGTAATCAGCCCCAGCATTTT.

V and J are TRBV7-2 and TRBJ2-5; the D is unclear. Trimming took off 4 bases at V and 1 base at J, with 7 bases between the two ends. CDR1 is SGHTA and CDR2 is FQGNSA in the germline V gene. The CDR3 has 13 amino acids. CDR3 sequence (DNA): TGTGCCAGCAGCTCGACCATCCAAGAGACCCAGTACTTC. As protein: CASSSTIQETQYF.

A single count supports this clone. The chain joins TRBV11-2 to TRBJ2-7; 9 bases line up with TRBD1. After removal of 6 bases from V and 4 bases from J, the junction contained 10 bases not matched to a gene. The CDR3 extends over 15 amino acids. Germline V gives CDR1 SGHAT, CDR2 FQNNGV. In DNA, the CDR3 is TGTGCCAGCAGGGGGAACAGGGGGCTAGGATACGAGCAGTACTTC. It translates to CASRGNRGLGYEQYF.

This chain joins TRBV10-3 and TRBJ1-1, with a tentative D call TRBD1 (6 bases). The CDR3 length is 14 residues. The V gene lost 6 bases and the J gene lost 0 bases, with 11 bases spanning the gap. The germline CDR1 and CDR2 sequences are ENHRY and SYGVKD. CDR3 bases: TGTGCCATCAGATCGGACAGCCTGAACACTGAAGCTTTCTTT. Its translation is CAIRSDSLNTEAFF.

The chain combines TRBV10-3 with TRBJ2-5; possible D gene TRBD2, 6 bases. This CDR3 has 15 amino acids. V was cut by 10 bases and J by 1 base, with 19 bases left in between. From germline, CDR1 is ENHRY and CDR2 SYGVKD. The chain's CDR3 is CATTTPRGIQETQYF. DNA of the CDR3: TGTGCCACGACAACCCCCCGGGGGATCCAAGAGACCCAGTACTTC.

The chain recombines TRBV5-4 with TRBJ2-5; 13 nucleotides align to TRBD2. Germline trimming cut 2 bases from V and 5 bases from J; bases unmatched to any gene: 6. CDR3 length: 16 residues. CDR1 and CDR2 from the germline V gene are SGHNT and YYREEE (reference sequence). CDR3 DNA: TGTGCCAGCAGCTTAACTAGCGGGGGGGCAGGGGAGACCCAGTACTTC. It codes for CASSLTSGGAGETQYF.